The rows below give T cell receptor beta chains drawn from one sample of a study of shared T cell receptors in the human thymus. Sequencing used immunoSEQ multiplex PCR; TCRdb keeps in-frame clones, though not all of them. The table shows under 450,000 clones, with 95% occurring only once. Sequenced: thymocytes. The source of these receptors is a human donor. Both conserved end residues are part of each CDR3. Each record gives: D gene, clone size, V gene, J gene, CDR3 DNA, CDR3 protein. A D gene is named only where the DNA matches it firmly. Size tells how often a clone was seen (once, few, many) or the class of an expanded clone, and some rows leave it out.

.	.	TRBV7-6	TRBJ1-2	TGTGCCAGCAGCCCACCCGGACACGGCCCCTACACCTTC	CASSPPGHGPYTF
TRBD1	.	TRBV5-1	TRBJ1-1	TGCGCCAGCAGGAGGGACAGATCGAACACTGAAGCTTTCTTT	CASRRDRSNTEAFF
TRBD2	.	TRBV4-3	TRBJ2-1	TGCGCCAGCAGCCCACGGGGGGGAGGCAACTCCTACAATGAGCAGTTCTTC	CASSPRGGGNSYNEQFF
TRBD2	.	TRBV5-4	TRBJ2-3	TGTGCCAGCAGCTTACCTTCTAGCGGGAGGGCCGATACGCAGTATTTT	CASSLPSSGRADTQYF
.	once	TRBV4-3	TRBJ1-1	TGCGCCAGCAGCCAAGAAGTTAAGGGTATCAGCTCTGAAGCTTTCTTT	CASSQEVKGISSEAFF
TRBD2	.	TRBV25-1	TRBJ2-7	TGTGCCAGCAGCGACTTGGGAGCGGGAGTAGGCCACGAGCAGTACTTC	CASSDLGAGVGHEQYF
.	.	TRBV11-2	TRBJ1-1	TGTGCCAGCAGCTTAGCCCCGGGACACCGGCATGTAACTGAAGCTTTCTTT	CASSLAPGHRHVTEAFF
TRBD2	.	TRBV19	TRBJ2-1	TGTGCCAGTAGGCCTACTAGCGGGATTAACAATGAGCAGTTCTTC	CASRPTSGINNEQFF
.	.	TRBV7-9	TRBJ2-7	TGTGCCAGCAGACCGACAGACTCCTACGAGCAGTACTTC	CASRPTDSYEQYF
TRBD1	.	TRBV7-2	TRBJ1-2	TGTGCCAGCAGCTCCTCCCGGGACAGGGCCGGCTATGGCTACACCTTC	CASSSSRDRAGYGYTF
TRBD1	.	TRBV30	TRBJ2-2	TGTGCCTGGAGTGTGCGGGACAGGGATGGTGACACCGGGGAGCTGTTTTTT	CAWSVRDRDGDTGELFF
.	few	TRBV30	TRBJ1-1	TGTGCCTGGACCCCCCGACAGGTAAACACTGAAGCTTTCTTT	CAWTPRQVNTEAFF